This T cell receptor beta chain was profiled in a study of PD-1 blockade in mismatch repair-deficient tumors. Every patient had mismatch repair deficiency by PCR or immunohistochemistry. TCR sequencing covered a few patients who responded to pembrolizumab. CDR1 is SGHAT, CDR2 FQNNGV, per germline. The V gene lost 1 base and the J gene lost 5 bases, with 5 bases spanning the gap. The CDR3 sequence is 12 residues long. The method was immunoSEQ multiplex PCR; TCRdb's version includes in-frame clones alone and lacks a portion of them. The table includes over 60,000 clones, approximately 90% detected once. Note on this clone: Its cognate antigen is unknown.

Study-level results: Tumor-resident clones, often absent from pretreatment blood, expanded after pembrolizumab and then contracted.

The sequence was collected from an adult with mismatch repair-deficient cancer. The input for sequencing was peripheral blood, taken 52 weeks after starting pembrolizumab. V gene TRBV11-2 combines with J gene TRBJ2-5; the D is unclear. CDR3 nucleotide sequence: TGTGCCAGCAGCTTAGTTTCGGAGACCCAGTACTTC. Amino acid sequence: CASSLVSETQYF. Together with reference TRBV11-2 and TRBJ2-5, the CDR3 gives the full variable domain: EAGVAQSPRYKIIEKRQSVAFWCNPISGHATLYWYQQILGQGPKLLIQFQNNGVVDDSQLPKDRFSAERLKGVDSTLKIQPAKLEDSAVYLCASSLVSETQYFGPGTRLLVL.